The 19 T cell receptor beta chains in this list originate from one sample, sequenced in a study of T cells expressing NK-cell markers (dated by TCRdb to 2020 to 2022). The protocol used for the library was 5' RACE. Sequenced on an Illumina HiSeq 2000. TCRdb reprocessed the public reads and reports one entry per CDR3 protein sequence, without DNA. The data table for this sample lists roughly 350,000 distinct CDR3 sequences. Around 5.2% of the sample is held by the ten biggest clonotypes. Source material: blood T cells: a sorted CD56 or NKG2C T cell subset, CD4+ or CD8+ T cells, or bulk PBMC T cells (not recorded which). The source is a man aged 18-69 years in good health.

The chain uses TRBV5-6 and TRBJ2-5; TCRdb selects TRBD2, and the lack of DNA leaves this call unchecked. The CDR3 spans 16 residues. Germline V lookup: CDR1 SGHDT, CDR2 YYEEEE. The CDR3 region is CASSLAGGGARETQYF.

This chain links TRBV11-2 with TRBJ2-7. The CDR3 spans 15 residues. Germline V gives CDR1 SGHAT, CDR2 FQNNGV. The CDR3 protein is CASSPETDGTYEQYF.

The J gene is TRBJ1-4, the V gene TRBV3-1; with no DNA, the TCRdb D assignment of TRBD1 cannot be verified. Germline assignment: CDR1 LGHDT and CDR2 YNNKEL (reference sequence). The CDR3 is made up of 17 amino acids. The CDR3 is CASSQPGQGLWGEKLFF.

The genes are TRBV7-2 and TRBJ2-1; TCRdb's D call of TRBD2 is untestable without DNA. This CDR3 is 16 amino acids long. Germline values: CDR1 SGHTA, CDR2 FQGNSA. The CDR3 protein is CASTNSGGLSYNEQFF.

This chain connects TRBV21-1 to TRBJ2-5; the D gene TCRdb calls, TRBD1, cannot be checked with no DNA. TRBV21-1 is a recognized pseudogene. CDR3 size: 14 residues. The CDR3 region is CASSKRGVGGTQYF.

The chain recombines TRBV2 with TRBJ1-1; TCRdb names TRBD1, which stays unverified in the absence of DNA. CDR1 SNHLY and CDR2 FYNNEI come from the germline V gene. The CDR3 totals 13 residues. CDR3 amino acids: CAKAGKGETEAFF.

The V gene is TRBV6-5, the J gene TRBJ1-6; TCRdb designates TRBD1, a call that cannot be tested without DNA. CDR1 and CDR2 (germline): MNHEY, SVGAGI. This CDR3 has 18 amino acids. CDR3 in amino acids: CASSYSGTGNGNNSPLHF.

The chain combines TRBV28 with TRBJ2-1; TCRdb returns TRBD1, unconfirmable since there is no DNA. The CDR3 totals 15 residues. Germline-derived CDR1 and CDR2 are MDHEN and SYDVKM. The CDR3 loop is CASSFLQGGPNEQFF.

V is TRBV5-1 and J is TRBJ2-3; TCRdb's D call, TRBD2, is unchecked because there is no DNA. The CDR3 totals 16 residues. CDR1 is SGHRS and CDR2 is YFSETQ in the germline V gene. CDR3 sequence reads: CASSLGGLAGDDTQYF.

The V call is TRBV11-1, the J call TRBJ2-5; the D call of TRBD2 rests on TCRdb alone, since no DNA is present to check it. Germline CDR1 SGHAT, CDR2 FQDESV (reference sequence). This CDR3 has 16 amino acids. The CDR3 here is CASSLASPRLAETQYF.

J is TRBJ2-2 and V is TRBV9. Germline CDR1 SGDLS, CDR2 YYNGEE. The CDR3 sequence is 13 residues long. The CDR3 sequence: CASSVDGTGELFF.

CDR3 sequence reads: CASSESFLESEAFF. The rearrangement links TRBV6-1 to TRBJ1-1. Germline CDR1 is MNHNS and CDR2 is SASEGT. This CDR3 has 14 amino acids.

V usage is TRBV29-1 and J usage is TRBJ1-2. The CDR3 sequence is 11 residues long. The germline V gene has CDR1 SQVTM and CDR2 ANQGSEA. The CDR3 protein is CSTRANYGYTF.

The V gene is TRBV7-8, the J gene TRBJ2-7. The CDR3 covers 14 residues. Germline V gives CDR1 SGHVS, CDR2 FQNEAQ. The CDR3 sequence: CASSLVRGTNEQYF.

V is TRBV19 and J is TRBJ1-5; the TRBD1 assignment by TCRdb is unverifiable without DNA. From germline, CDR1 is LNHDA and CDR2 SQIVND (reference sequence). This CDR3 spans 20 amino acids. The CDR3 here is CASSIDRDRGAKKSNQPQHF.

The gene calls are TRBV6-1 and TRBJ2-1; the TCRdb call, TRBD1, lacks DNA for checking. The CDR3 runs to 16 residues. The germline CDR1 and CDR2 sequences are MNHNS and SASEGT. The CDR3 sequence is CASSELGGGPYNEQFF.

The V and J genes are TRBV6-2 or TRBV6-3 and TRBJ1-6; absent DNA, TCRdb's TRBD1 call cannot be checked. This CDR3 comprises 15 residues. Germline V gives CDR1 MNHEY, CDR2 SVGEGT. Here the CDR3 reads CASRWMRQGESPLHF.

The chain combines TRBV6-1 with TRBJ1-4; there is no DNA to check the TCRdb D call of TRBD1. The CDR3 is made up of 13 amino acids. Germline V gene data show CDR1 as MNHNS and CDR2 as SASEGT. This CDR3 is CASSPGQRGKLFF.

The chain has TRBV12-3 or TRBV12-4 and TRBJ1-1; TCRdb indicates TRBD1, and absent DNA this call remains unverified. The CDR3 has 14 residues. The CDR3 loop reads CASSLIRDDTEAFF.